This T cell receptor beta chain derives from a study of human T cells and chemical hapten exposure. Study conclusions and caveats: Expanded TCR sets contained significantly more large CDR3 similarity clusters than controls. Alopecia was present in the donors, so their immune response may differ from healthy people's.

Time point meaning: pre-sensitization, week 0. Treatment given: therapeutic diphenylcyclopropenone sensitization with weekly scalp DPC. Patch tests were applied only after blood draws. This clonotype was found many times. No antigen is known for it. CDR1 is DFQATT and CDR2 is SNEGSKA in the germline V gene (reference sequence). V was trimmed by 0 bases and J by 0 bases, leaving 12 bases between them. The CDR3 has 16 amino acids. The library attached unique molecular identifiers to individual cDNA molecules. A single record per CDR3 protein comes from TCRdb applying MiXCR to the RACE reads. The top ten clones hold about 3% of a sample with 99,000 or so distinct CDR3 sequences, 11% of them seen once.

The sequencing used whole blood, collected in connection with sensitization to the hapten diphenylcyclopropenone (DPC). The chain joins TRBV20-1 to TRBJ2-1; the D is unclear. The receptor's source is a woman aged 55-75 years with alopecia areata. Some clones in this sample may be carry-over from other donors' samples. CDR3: CSARDHKAPSYNEQFF. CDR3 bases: TGCAGTGCTAGAGATCATAAAGCGCCCTCCTACAATGAGCAGTTCTTC.